Listed below are T cell receptor beta chains from one sample, sequenced in a study of blood T cell repertoires in COVID-19. Profiling relied on immunoSEQ multiplex PCR, and the TCRdb table lists in-frame clones only, not all of them. The repertoire consists of more than 300,000 clones, with 90% occurring once and the leading ten covering around 3.9%. Sequenced: PBMCs or T cells enriched from blood (not recorded which). The receptors were sampled from a woman between 25 and 40 years old who had been exposed to COVID-19. The CDR3 runs from the conserved cysteine through the conserved F or W. A D gene is named only where the DNA matches it firmly. Expanded clones are given a class, and other clones once, few, many or no size at all.

J,size,D,V,CDR3,DNA
TRBJ1-1,once,TRBD1,TRBV6-5,CASSRKGAVTEAFF,TGTGCCAGCAGTAGGAAGGGGGCGGTCACTGAAGCTTTCTTT
TRBJ2-7,few,TRBD1,TRBV7-9,CASSRTGTDYEQYF,TGTGCCAGCAGCCGGACAGGGACGGACTACGAGCAGTACTTC
TRBJ1-1,-,-,TRBV18,CASSAPNGYTEAFF,TGTGCCAGCTCGGCCCCTAACGGGTACACTGAAGCTTTCTTT
TRBJ1-1,-,-,TRBV19,CASSIGGEAFF,TGTGCCAGTAGTATAGGAGGGGAAGCTTTCTTT
TRBJ2-3,-,TRBD2,TRBV27,CASSSRWTSGTDTQYF,TGTGCCAGCAGTTCTCGCTGGACTAGCGGCACAGATACGCAGTATTTT
TRBJ2-4,once,-,TRBV7-9,CASSPSAGPKNIQYF,TGTGCCAGCAGCCCCTCCGCGGGGCCCAAAAACATTCAGTACTTC
TRBJ1-2,-,TRBD1,TRBV7-2,CASSLLWDRVDYTF,TGTGCCAGCAGCTTACTGTGGGACAGGGTTGACTACACCTTC
TRBJ1-5,-,-,TRBV4-3,CASSYNRDNNQPQHF,TGCGCCAGCAGCTATAACCGGGACAACAATCAGCCCCAGCATTTT
TRBJ1-2,-,-,TRBV5-1,CASSPAEGTQGYGYTF,TGCGCCAGCAGCCCTGCTGAGGGAACGCAGGGGTATGGCTACACCTTC
TRBJ2-7,-,TRBD1,TRBV6-1,CASSEAGTVYYEQYF,TGTGCCAGCAGTGAAGCCGGGACAGTCTACTACGAGCAGTACTTC
TRBJ1-2,-,TRBD1,TRBV27,CASSQNDRGNGYTF,TGTGCCAGCAGCCAGAATGACAGGGGGAATGGCTACACCTTC
TRBJ1-2,-,TRBD1,TRBV5-1,CASSPKTGNGYTF,TGCGCCAGCAGCCCAAAGACAGGGAATGGCTACACCTTC
TRBJ2-5,-,-,TRBV12-3/TRBV12-4,CASSPGLFETQYF,TGTGCCAGCAGTCCCGGGTTGTTTGAGACCCAGTACTTC
TRBJ2-1,-,TRBD2,TRBV6-5,CASRGLAGEQFF,TGTGCCAGCAGAGGACTAGCGGGGGAGCAGTTCTTC
TRBJ2-2,-,-,TRBV5-1,CASSLEGQGGELFF,TGCGCCAGCAGCTTGGAGGGGCAGGGCGGGGAGCTGTTTTTT
TRBJ1-4,-,-,TRBV27,CASSFVGDNEKLFF,TGTGCCAGCAGTTTCGTGGGAGATAATGAAAAACTGTTTTTT
TRBJ2-2,-,-,TRBV27,CASSSRADTGELFF,TGTGCCAGCAGTAGCAGGGCGGACACCGGGGAGCTGTTTTTT
TRBJ1-2,-,-,TRBV6-5,CASSQGSPNYGYTF,TGTGCCAGCAGTCAGGGTTCGCCTAACTATGGCTACACCTTC
TRBJ2-5,-,-,TRBV6-6,CASRIQGQETQYF,TGTGCCAGCAGAATACAGGGCCAAGAGACCCAGTACTTC
TRBJ1-5,once,-,TRBV11-2,CASSTDGQHNQPQHF,TGTGCCAGCAGCACCGACGGACAGCACAATCAGCCCCAGCATTTT
TRBJ1-1,-,-,TRBV4-1,CASSQDIRGNTEAFF,TGCGCCAGCAGCCAAGATATCCGGGGGAACACTGAAGCTTTCTTT
TRBJ1-1,-,-,TRBV19,CASSIVRGQLSEAFF,TGTGCCAGTAGTATAGTAAGAGGGCAGCTCTCTGAAGCTTTCTTT
TRBJ1-4,-,-,TRBV2,CASRTSTGRSEKLFF,TGTGCCAGCCGCACCTCCACAGGGAGAAGTGAAAAACTGTTTTTT
TRBJ1-2,once,-,TRBV30,CAWISVKGGGYTF,TGTGCCTGGATAAGTGTGAAAGGGGGTGGCTACACCTTC
TRBJ1-1,-,TRBD1,TRBV5-1,CASSLGDRKPGGDAFF,TGCGCCAGCAGCTTGGGAGATAGAAAGCCAGGGGGTGACGCTTTCTTT
TRBJ2-1,-,-,TRBV11-2,CASSRDNWGHNEQFF,TGTGCCAGCAGCAGGGACAACTGGGGCCATAATGAGCAGTTCTTC
TRBJ1-2,once,TRBD1,TRBV2,CARRDRGKDGYTF,TGTGCCCGCCGGGACAGGGGAAAGGATGGCTACACCTTC
TRBJ1-1,-,-,TRBV11-2,CASSPGFGGGEAFF,TGTGCCAGCAGCCCGGGTTTTGGGGGCGGGGAAGCTTTCTTT
TRBJ1-4,-,-,TRBV13,CASSYLGGGEGEKLFF,TGTGCCAGCAGCTATCTTGGCGGGGGCGAAGGTGAAAAACTGTTTTTT
TRBJ1-1,-,-,TRBV6-5,CASRPGHRDTEAFF,TGTGCCAGCAGACCGGGACACCGAGACACTGAAGCTTTCTTT
TRBJ1-5,-,-,TRBV30,CAWSVGEAQPQHF,TGTGCCTGGAGTGTAGGGGAAGCCCAGCCCCAGCATTTT
TRBJ1-1,-,TRBD1,TRBV5-4,CASSLGGRDTEAFF,TGTGCCAGCAGCTTAGGGGGCAGGGACACTGAAGCTTTCTTT
TRBJ1-4,-,-,TRBV19,CASSRHPTNEKLFF,TGTGCCAGTAGCCGACACCCAACTAATGAAAAACTGTTTTTT
TRBJ2-5,-,TRBD2,TRBV9,CASSYGGGETQYF,TGTGCCAGCAGCTATGGGGGAGGGGAGACCCAGTACTTC
TRBJ2-1,-,-,TRBV12-5,CASGPGVYNEQFF,TGTGCTAGTGGTCCGGGGGTATACAATGAGCAGTTCTTC
TRBJ1-1,-,-,TRBV7-9,CASSWGGNTEAFF,TGTGCCAGCAGCTGGGGGGGTAACACTGAAGCTTTCTTT
TRBJ1-6,-,-,TRBV5-1,CASSRRVEGNSPLHF,TGCGCCAGCAGCCGCAGGGTGGAGGGTAATTCACCCCTCCACTTT
TRBJ2-1,-,-,TRBV5-1,CASSSSEGPYNEQFF,TGCGCCAGCAGCTCCTCCGAGGGCCCCTACAATGAGCAGTTCTTC
TRBJ1-2,once,TRBD1,TRBV10-1,CASSKQGSMDYTF,TGCGCCAGCAGTAAACAGGGGAGTATGGACTACACCTTC
TRBJ1-2,once,-,TRBV6-1,CASSEGQGTKGYTF,TGTGCCAGCAGTGAAGGGCAGGGGACGAAGGGCTACACCTTC
TRBJ2-2,-,TRBD1,TRBV24-1,CATSDLGTGGGELFF,TGTGCCACCAGTGATTTGGGGACAGGGGGCGGGGAGCTGTTTTTT
TRBJ2-3,-,-,TRBV5-1,CASSRDLDTQYF,TGCGCCAGCAGTCGAGACTTGGATACGCAGTATTTT
TRBJ2-5,-,-,TRBV20-1,CSARRETQYF,TGCAGTGCTAGGAGGGAGACCCAGTACTTC
TRBJ2-2,-,-,TRBV4-2,CASSQVGASPDTGELFF,TGTGCCAGCAGCCAAGTGGGGGCCTCCCCGGACACCGGGGAGCTGTTTTTT
TRBJ2-7,-,TRBD1,TRBV5-8,CASSWDREYEQYF,TGTGCCAGCAGCTGGGACAGGGAGTACGAGCAGTACTTC
TRBJ1-1,-,TRBD1,TRBV2,CASSGDRGLTEAFF,TGTGCCAGCAGTGGGGACAGGGGGCTCACTGAAGCTTTCTTT